The 2 T cell receptor beta chains below come from one sample, sequenced in a study of T cell responses to AZD1222 COVID-19 vaccine. This table comes from immunoSEQ multiplex PCR, and its TCRdb copy is limited to in-frame clones, with some not included. The sample records fewer than 150,000 clones, about nine tenths being singletons. Here the sequenced sample was peripheral blood, taken on day 0 of AZD1222 vaccination. These receptors came from an adult in good health.

The chain is built from TRBV3-1 (or the pseudogene TRBV3-2) and TRBJ2-7; D may be TRBD2 (5 bases). This CDR3 comprises 15 residues. Germline V lookup: CDR1 LGHDT, CDR2 YNNKEL (reference sequence). The ends were cut back, 4 bases at V and 3 bases at J, with 16 bases in the middle. CDR3 nucleotide sequence: TGTGCCAGCAGCCTTTCCCCCGGGATTGGCTACGAGCAGTACTTC. It encodes CASSLSPGIGYEQYF.

The CDR3 region has the DNA TGTGCCAGCAGCCACGGAGACAACGGGGATGGCTACACCTTC. Protein product: CASSHGDNGDGYTF. V is TRBV3-1 (or the pseudogene TRBV3-2) and J is TRBJ1-2, with D unresolved. This CDR3 contains 14 residues. With 3 bases removed from V and 6 bases from J, the gap between germline ends came to 14 bases. Per germline, CDR1 LGHDT and CDR2 YNNKEL (reference sequence).